The 16 T cell receptor beta chains listed next were all sequenced from one sample in a study of T cell responses to AZD1222 COVID-19 vaccine. Assay used: immunoSEQ multiplex PCR; TCRdb lists only in-frame clones, some missing. This table holds 120,000 or so clones, 70% to 90% found once. The sequences come from peripheral blood, collected on day 0 of AZD1222 vaccination. The origin of the receptors is an adult in good health.

V gene TRBV2 combines with J gene TRBJ2-3; D is uncertain. Per germline, CDR1 SNHLY and CDR2 FYNNEI. The CDR3 extends over 14 amino acids. The V end lost 4 bases, the J end lost 1 base, and 9 bases lay between the germline ends. The CDR3 nucleotides are TGTGCCAGCAGTGCATTGCTAGGCACAGATACGCAGTATTTT. This sequence encodes CASSALLGTDTQYF.

The CDR3 loop is CAISGVDRGHEQYF. In DNA, the CDR3 is TGTGCCATCAGCGGGGTCGACAGGGGCCACGAGCAGTACTTC. The V call is TRBV10-3, the J call TRBJ2-7, with 8 nucleotides matching TRBD1. V lost 6 bases to trimming and J lost 5 bases; unmatched junction nucleotides: 9. This CDR3 is built from 14 residues. The germline gives CDR1 ENHRY, CDR2 SYGVKD.

V is TRBV5-1 and J is TRBJ2-5, with a weak D call TRBD1 (6 bases). The germline gives CDR1 SGHRS, CDR2 YFSETQ. This CDR3 spans 14 amino acids. V gave up 5 bases and J gave up 3 bases, with 14 bases separating them. As DNA, the CDR3 is TGCGCCAGCAGACCGAACAGGGAAGAAGAGACCCAGTACTTC. Protein product: CASRPNREEETQYF.

V usage is TRBV7-9 and J usage is TRBJ2-6, with 9 positions matching TRBD1. J was trimmed by 0 bases and V by 3 bases; bases with no gene match: 3. Germline values: CDR1 SEHNR, CDR2 FQNEAQ (reference sequence). The length of the CDR3 is 17 residues. CDR3 nucleotides: TGTGCCAGCAGCTTTGGACAGGGGAACTCTGGGGCCAACGTCCTGACTTTC. Amino acids: CASSFGQGNSGANVLTF.

The chain recombines TRBV5-1 with TRBJ1-1, with D uncertain. The germline CDR1 and CDR2 sequences are SGHRS and YFSETQ. Trimming left V 0 bases short and J 0 bases short, with 3 bases between. CDR3 size: 13 residues. The CDR3 DNA reads TGCGCCAGCAGCTTGGTACTGAACACTGAAGCTTTCTTT. Translated: CASSLVLNTEAFF. Full variable domain (missing parts from reference TRBV5-1 and TRBJ1-1): KAGVTQTPRYLIKTRGQQVTLSCSPISGHRSVSWYQQTPGQGLQFLFEYFSETQRNKGNFPGRFSGRQFSNSRSEMNVSTLELGDSALYLCASSLVLNTEAFFGQGTRLTVV.

The V call is TRBV27, the J call TRBJ2-7; 10 bases are a match to TRBD1. The CDR3 extends over 15 amino acids. Losses at the gene ends were 0 bases for V and 3 bases for J; bases not matched to a gene: 2. Germline V gene lookup returns CDR1 MNHEY and CDR2 SMNVEV (reference sequence). As DNA, the CDR3 is TGTGCCAGCAGTTTATCAAGGACAGGGGGCTACGAGCAGTACTTC. Translation gives CASSLSRTGGYEQYF.

The rearrangement uses TRBV19 and TRBJ1-6; D perhaps matches TRBD1 (6 bases). Looked up from germline, CDR1 is LNHDA and CDR2 is SQIVND (reference sequence). The CDR3 is made up of 15 amino acids. V gave up 3 bases and J gave up 9 bases, with 15 bases separating them. The CDR3 reads CASSIDDGRGSPLHF. In DNA, the CDR3 is TGTGCCAGTAGTATCGACGACGGCAGGGGTTCACCCCTCCACTTT.

V usage is TRBV7-9 and J usage is TRBJ2-1, with 8 bases lining up with TRBD2. The CDR3 runs 18 residues. The V and J ends lost 1 base and 0 bases, in that order; junction bases with no gene match: 8. The V gene's germline CDR1 is SEHNR and CDR2 FQNEAQ (reference sequence). This chain's CDR3 is CASSLGLAGRSSYNEQFF. As DNA, the CDR3 is TGTGCCAGCAGCTTAGGGCTAGCGGGCAGAAGCTCCTACAATGAGCAGTTCTTC.

The chain links TRBV5-8 to TRBJ1-2; D call uncertain. The V and J ends lost 2 bases and 4 bases respectively, with 15 bases between them. Germline lookup yields CDR1 SGHTS and CDR2 YDEGEE. This CDR3 comprises 15 residues. In DNA form, the CDR3 reads TGTGCCAGCAGCTTTCGTGGAGCCGTGGGCTATGGCTACACCTTC. Amino acid sequence: CASSFRGAVGYGYTF.

The chain joins TRBV10-2 to TRBJ2-7, with D perhaps matching TRBD2 (5 bases). The CDR3 sequence is 14 residues long. Trimming removed 4 bases from V and 3 bases from J, with 13 bases in between. CDR1 WSHSY and CDR2 SAAADI come from the germline V gene. The CDR3 bases are TGCGCCAGCAGTGTCAGCACGGGGAACTACGAGCAGTACTTC. This translates into CASSVSTGNYEQYF.

The chain employs TRBV3-1 (or the pseudogene TRBV3-2) and TRBJ2-3; 9 positions match TRBD2. The trim removed 0 bases at V and 4 bases at J, leaving 8 bases unmatched. The germline V gene encodes CDR1 LGHDT and CDR2 YNNKEL (reference sequence). This CDR3 contains 17 residues. Here the CDR3 DNA reads TGTGCCAGCAGCCAAGAGTCGCGGGAGGGCCTCGCAGATACGCAGTATTTT. It is translated as CASSQESREGLADTQYF.

This clone was observed a single time. V and J are TRBV10-2 and TRBJ1-1; a weak D match, TRBD1 (6 bases). CDR3 length equals 17 residues. V lost 8 bases to trimming and J lost 0 bases, with 22 bases between them. CDR1 WSHSY and CDR2 SAAADI come from the germline V gene. The CDR3 bases are TGCGCCAGCGCCGGGAGGGGGTCACCAAACATGAACACTGAAGCTTTCTTT. As protein: CASAGRGSPNMNTEAFF.

This clone is a singleton in its sample. The chain links TRBV2 to TRBJ2-7, with D perhaps assigned TRBD1 or TRBD2 (6 bases each). This CDR3 has 12 residues. In germline, CDR1 is SNHLY, CDR2 FYNNEI. With 11 bases removed from V and 4 bases from J, the gap between germline ends came to 15 bases. The CDR3 DNA reads as TGTGCCGGTAGGGGGGAGTGGTACGAGCAGTACTTC. This gives the protein CAGRGEWYEQYF.

The chain couples TRBV9 to TRBJ2-1, with TRBD2 as a possible D gene (6 bases). The CDR3 spans 15 residues. Trimming removed 8 bases at V and 0 bases at J, with 15 bases between. CDR1 is SGDLS and CDR2 is YYNGEE in the germline V gene. This CDR3 is CASSGLLTSYNEQFF. The CDR3 DNA sequence: TGTGCCAGTTCGGGACTCCTTACCTCCTACAATGAGCAGTTCTTC.

The chain joins TRBV9 to TRBJ1-1; TRBD1 agrees at 7 bases. CDR3 length: 14 amino acids. The junction had 3 bases not matched to a gene; V was cut back by 3 bases and J by 1 base. Germline CDR1 reads SGDLS; CDR2 reads YYNGEE. This CDR3 reads CASSAQGGNTEAFF. The CDR3 coding sequence is TGTGCCAGCAGCGCCCAGGGGGGGAACACTGAAGCTTTCTTT.

The genes are TRBV7-2 and TRBJ1-2; possible D gene TRBD1, 5 bases. The CDR3 loop spans 15 amino acids. The V gene lost 5 bases and the J gene lost 2 bases, with 15 bases spanning the gap. Germline CDR1 reads SGHTA; CDR2 reads FQGNSA. The CDR3 protein is CASSGKWGENYGYTF. CDR3 coding DNA: TGTGCCAGCAGCGGGAAGTGGGGGGAAAACTATGGCTACACCTTC.